The 20 T cell receptor beta chains below come from one sample, sequenced in a study of blood T cells in healthy people across ages. A sample-barcoded 5' primer and a J-beta primer mix were used in a second PCR of about 7 to 11 cycles. TCRdb processed the 5' RACE reads anew with MiXCR; each CDR3 protein has one entry. The data hold around 990,000 distinct CDR3 sequences, with approximately 26% observed a single time. The same data also contributed to another study, on T cells of mothers and their children.

The source material was blood. Receptors originate from a girl between 2 and 10 years old in good health.

The chain combines TRBV15 with TRBJ2-7; 7 nucleotides line up with TRBD1. Trimming took 2 bases from V and 3 from J; bases not matched to a gene: 10. The germline V gene encodes CDR1 LNHNV and CDR2 YYDKDF (reference sequence). This CDR3 region has 16 residues. This CDR3 is CATSRKRQGVSYEQYF. The DNA of the CDR3 is TGTGCCACCAGCAGAAAAAGACAGGGAGTAAGCTACGAGCAGTACTTC. Filled out from reference TRBV15 and TRBJ2-7, the complete variable domain reads DAMVIQNPRYQVTQFGKPVTLSCSQTLNHNVMYWYQQKSSQAPKLLFHYYDKDFNNEADTPDNFQSRRPNTSFCFLDIRSPGLGDTAMYLCATSRKRQGVSYEQYFGPGTRLTVT.

A word on this clonotype: A single base separates this from a much larger clone, so it may be a read error. This sequence joins TRBV15 and TRBJ2-3, with a weak D call TRBD2 (5 bases). The CDR3 contains 14 residues. Germline CDR1 reads LNHNV; CDR2 reads YYDKDF (reference sequence). The germline V and J ends were trimmed by 7 bases and 4 bases, with 15 bases remaining between them. CDR3 nucleotides: TGTGCCACCAACGAAGGGAGCAATCCAGATACGCAGTATTTT. The encoded protein is CATNEGSNPDTQYF.

This clonotype came up many times. The V call is TRBV10-1, the J call TRBJ2-7, with TRBD1 matching 9 bases. The CDR3 has 14 amino acids. The V and J ends lost 2 bases and 3 bases, in that order; junction bases with no gene match: 2. The germline CDR1 and CDR2 sequences are WNHNN and SYGVQD (reference sequence). This chain's CDR3 is CASSEGTGSYEQYF. The DNA for the CDR3 is TGCGCCAGCAGTGAGGGGACAGGGAGCTACGAGCAGTACTTC.

The chain recombines TRBV5-6 with TRBJ2-3; a weak D match, TRBD1 (5 bases). CDR1 SGHDT and CDR2 YYEEEE come from the germline V gene. The CDR3 runs 13 residues. V lost 5 bases and J 5 bases, leaving 12 bases between the germline ends. The CDR3 nucleotides read TGTGCCAGCAGTCCTTGGGGCGAAGATACGCAGTATTTT. This gives the protein CASSPWGEDTQYF.

V gene TRBV11-2 combines with J gene TRBJ2-7; 7 nucleotides match TRBD1. J was trimmed by 1 base and V by 5 bases; bases with no gene match: 8. CDR3 size: 15 residues. From germline, CDR1 is SGHAT and CDR2 FQNNGV. This chain's CDR3 is CASSHTRTGSYEQYF. In nucleotides, the CDR3 is TGTGCCAGCAGCCACACCAGGACAGGTTCCTACGAGCAGTACTTC. The variable domain in full, with the rest retrieved from reference TRBV11-2 and TRBJ2-7, is EAGVAQSPRYKIIEKRQSVAFWCNPISGHATLYWYQQILGQGPKLLIQFQNNGVVDDSQLPKDRFSAERLKGVDSTLKIQPAKLEDSAVYLCASSHTRTGSYEQYFGPGTRLTVT.

In regard to this clonotype: A much larger clone is a single base away; this may be a read error. The chain couples TRBV21-1 to TRBJ1-4. TRBV21-1 is tagged as a pseudogene. The CDR3 covers 14 residues. The CDR3 loop is CASTPTATNEKLFF. CDR3 coding DNA: TGTGCCAGCACCCCGACAGCAACTAATGAAAAACTGTTTTTT.

This chain joins TRBV7-8 and TRBJ2-3, with D possibly TRBD1 on 5 matching bases. CDR1 and CDR2 (germline): SGHVS, FQNEAQ. Trimming removed 6 bases at V and 0 bases at J, with 13 bases between. The CDR3 covers 15 residues. This CDR3 is CASRLTGASTDTQYF. The CDR3 bases are TGTGCCAGCAGACTGACTGGGGCTAGCACAGATACGCAGTATTTT.

This clonotype was observed a few times. The chain carries TRBV7-9 and TRBJ1-5, with D unresolved. In germline, CDR1 is SEHNR, CDR2 FQNEAQ (reference sequence). The CDR3 covers 12 residues. The V and J ends lost 1 base and 7 bases respectively, with 5 bases between them. CDR3 bases: TGTGCCAGCAGCTTAGGTATGCAGCCCCAGCATTTT. Protein sequence: CASSLGMQPQHF.

This clonotype was recorded once. This CDR3 reads CASNSAIGANVLTF. The CDR3 DNA reads TGTGCCAGTAATAGTGCGATTGGGGCCAACGTCCTGACTTTC. The chain joins TRBV19 to TRBJ2-6; D gene unclear. Germline-derived CDR1 and CDR2 are LNHDA and SQIVND (reference sequence). V was cut by 7 bases and J by 3 bases, with 10 bases left in between. There are 14 residues in the CDR3.

The rearrangement joins TRBV6-2 or TRBV6-3 to TRBJ2-5; possible D gene TRBD1, 6 bases. The J call is doubtful: the DNA matches TRBJ2-7 better. CDR3 length: 16 residues. CDR1 is MNHEY, CDR2 SVGEGT, per germline. CDR3 in DNA: TGTGCCAGCAGTTGGCCACGACAGGCCGTCTCCTACGAGCAGTACTTC. Translated: CASSWPRQAVSYEQYF.

J is TRBJ2-7 and V is TRBV7-8, with TRBD1 matching over 7 bases. The V segment lost 5 bases and the J segment 3 bases; nucleotides outside the gene matches: 7. Per the germline V gene, CDR1 is SGHVS and CDR2 is FQNEAQ. CDR3 length equals 14 residues. The CDR3 bases are TGTGCCAGCAGCATTCTCCAGGGGGTCTACGAGCAGTACTTC. As protein: CASSILQGVYEQYF.

This clonotype was seen a few times. The V call is TRBV5-8, the J call TRBJ2-5; D is unclear. The assigned J gene may be wrong: the sequence end matches TRBJ2-7 better. Germline CDR1 reads SGHTS; CDR2 reads YDEGEE. The CDR3 totals 16 residues. CDR3 sequence: CASSLVGSRSSYEQYF. In nucleotides, the CDR3 is TGTGCCAGCAGCTTGGTCGGCAGTAGGAGTTCCTACGAGCAGTACTTC.

The V gene is TRBV2, the J gene TRBJ2-7; D gene ambiguous. The CDR3 is 11 residues long. The germline V gene has CDR1 SNHLY and CDR2 FYNNEI. The V and J ends lost 5 bases and 10 bases respectively, with 12 bases between them. DNA of the CDR3: TGTGCCAGCAGTTTGGTGGCAGAACAGTACTTC. Protein product: CASSLVAEQYF.

This clonotype was observed at least ten times. V gene TRBV5-4 combines with J gene TRBJ2-7, with a weak D call TRBD1 (6 bases). Trimming pared 4 bases from V and 4 bases from J, leaving 12 bases between. The germline gives CDR1 SGHNT, CDR2 YYREEE (reference sequence). There are 13 residues in the CDR3. CDR3: CASSPGDLYEQYF. Here the CDR3 DNA reads TGTGCCAGCAGCCCAGGGGATCTGTACGAGCAGTACTTC.

This sequence joins TRBV20-1 and TRBJ2-7, with D possibly matching TRBD1 (6 bases). The V and J ends lost 5 bases and 0 bases respectively, with 14 bases between them. CDR1 and CDR2 from the germline V gene are DFQATT and SNEGSKA (reference sequence). CDR3 length equals 14 residues. The CDR3 region has the DNA TGCAGTGCTTCTGACAGGAGGAGCTCCTACGAGCAGTACTTC. Its translation: CSASDRRSSYEQYF.

This clonotype has only a few counts. V is TRBV13 and J is TRBJ1-2; D not certain. The CDR3 is 14 residues long. CDR1 is PRHDT and CDR2 is FYEKMQ in the germline V gene (reference sequence). V was shortened by 5 bases and J by 8 bases, with 18 bases between the two germline ends. Written as DNA, the CDR3 is TGTGCCAGCAGCCCTAATAGGGCTGGACGAGGCTACACCTTC. It translates to CASSPNRAGRGYTF.

The chain combines TRBV20-1 with TRBJ2-7; D remains unclear. This CDR3 has 12 residues. From germline, CDR1 is DFQATT and CDR2 SNEGSKA (reference sequence). V was trimmed by 3 bases and J by 0 bases, leaving 6 bases between them. Here the CDR3 reads CSASTLSYEQYF. Written as DNA, the CDR3 is TGCAGTGCTAGTACCCTCTCCTACGAGCAGTACTTC.

This clonotype showed up just a few times. The rearrangement joins TRBV5-1 to TRBJ2-5; D perhaps matches TRBD2 (5 bases). This CDR3 comprises 15 residues. V was clipped by 3 bases and J by 1 base, with 13 bases between them. Germline V gene data show CDR1 as SGHRS and CDR2 as YFSETQ. The CDR3 loop reads CASSSNPGSQETQYF. As DNA, the CDR3 is TGCGCCAGCAGCTCAAACCCGGGAAGCCAAGAGACCCAGTACTTC.

The J gene is TRBJ1-2, the V gene TRBV9; D is perhaps TRBD1 (5 bases). The CDR3 is 15 residues long. Trimming pared 0 bases from V and 5 bases from J, leaving 14 bases between. Germline CDR1 SGDLS, CDR2 YYNGEE. CDR3: CASSVDAGTYYGYTF. CDR3 bases: TGTGCCAGCAGCGTAGATGCCGGGACTTATTATGGCTACACCTTC.

This clonotype has more than one count but fewer than ten. This chain links TRBV4-2 with TRBJ1-1; D uncertain. Trimming stripped 3 bases from V and 7 bases from J, with 15 bases between. The CDR3 length is 14 residues. Germline V CDR1 and CDR2: LGHNA, YNFKEQ. CDR3 amino acids: CASSHPERVFEAFF. CDR3 nucleotide sequence: TGTGCCAGCAGCCATCCAGAAAGGGTTTTTGAAGCTTTCTTT.